Listed below are T cell receptor beta chains from one sample, sequenced in a study of T-cell memory formation after mild COVID-19. From the 5' RACE reads, TCRdb called clonotypes with MiXCR, one entry per CDR3 protein. The sample holds around 450,000 distinct CDR3 sequences, around 20% seen once. Input material: PBMCs or a T cell subset sorted from them (not recorded which). The receptor source for this set is an adult woman who had mild COVID-19 (a few samples of this study predate the infection). Cell type and time point are not known. The conserved cysteine and the conserved F or W are not part of the CDR3 here. For some rows the clone size is stated as once, few or many, or as a class when expanded; others skip it.

v_gene	j_gene	abundance	CDR3aa
TRBV7-9	TRBJ2-2	few	ASSFFEGTTGELF
TRBV12-3/TRBV12-4	TRBJ2-3	-	AGTGISSSTDTQY
TRBV10-3	TRBJ1-5	-	AISGQVSNQPQH
TRBV6-2/TRBV6-3	TRBJ2-3	few	ASSFGRTSRTDTQY
TRBV9	TRBJ2-1	many	ASSVTSGSYNEQF
TRBV5-4	TRBJ2-5	-	ASSLSTGDTETQY
TRBV11-3	TRBJ2-5	-	ASSPRGLRETQY
TRBV7-9	TRBJ2-1	-	ASSLFGGLKNEQF
TRBV9	TRBJ1-1	-	ASSLLTANPNTEAF
TRBV5-1	TRBJ1-1	-	ASSLIPGQGTEAF
TRBV19	TRBJ2-1	-	ASSMQRGGSSYNEQF
TRBV29-1	TRBJ2-5	few	SANREETQY
TRBV7-2	TRBJ2-7	-	ASSLGTLIYEQY
TRBV29-1	TRBJ2-7	-	SVVLAGFYEQY
TRBV27	TRBJ2-2	-	ASRTRLESGELF
TRBV20-1	TRBJ2-5	-	SARDQAGGFQTQY
TRBV27	TRBJ1-2	-	ASSFLGAGEYYGYT
TRBV6-2/TRBV6-3	TRBJ2-7	few	ASSFGPIEAYEQY
TRBV5-5	TRBJ1-6	-	ASSLAGMASPLH
TRBV12-3/TRBV12-4	TRBJ2-5	few	ASSTGTGGFSTQY
TRBV12-3/TRBV12-4	TRBJ1-6	-	ASSLRSNSPLH
TRBV7-3	TRBJ2-5	-	ASSLTGRDQETQY
TRBV20-1	TRBJ2-3	few	SASPSGASTDTQY
TRBV24-1	TRBJ1-1	few	ATSDPWPGTEAF
TRBV6-5	TRBJ2-3	-	ASSRAQGAQNTQY
TRBV4-1	TRBJ1-2	-	ASSPLSDPIYGYT
TRBV5-1	TRBJ2-1	few	ASSLVLAGGPEQF
TRBV4-2	TRBJ1-2	-	ASSQDLEPDYYGYT
TRBV7-9	TRBJ1-1	few	ASSEGLWRNTEAF
TRBV5-1	TRBJ1-2	few	ASSSRGSYGYT
TRBV12-3/TRBV12-4	TRBJ1-5	few	ASSLTGVNQPQH